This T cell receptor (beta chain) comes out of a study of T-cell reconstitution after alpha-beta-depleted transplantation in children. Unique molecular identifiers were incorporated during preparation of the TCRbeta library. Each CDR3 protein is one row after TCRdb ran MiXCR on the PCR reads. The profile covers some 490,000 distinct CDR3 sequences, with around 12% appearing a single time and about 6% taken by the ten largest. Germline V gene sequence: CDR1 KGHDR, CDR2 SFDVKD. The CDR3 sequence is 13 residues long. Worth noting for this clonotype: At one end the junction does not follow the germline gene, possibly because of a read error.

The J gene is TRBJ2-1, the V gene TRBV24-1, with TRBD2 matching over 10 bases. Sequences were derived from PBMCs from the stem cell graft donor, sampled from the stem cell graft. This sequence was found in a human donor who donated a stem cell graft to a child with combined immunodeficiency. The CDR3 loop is CSTAGLAPDEQFF. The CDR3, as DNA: TGTTCCACCGCGGGACTAGCGCCTGATGAGCAGTTCTTC.